Below, 19 T cell receptor beta chains from the same sample are listed, as sequenced in a study of blood T cell repertoires in COVID-19. Data came from immunoSEQ multiplex PCR; TCRdb stores just in-frame clones and leaves some out. The sample holds 200,000 to 300,000 clones, about 87% seen once. The sample was peripheral blood. These receptors were obtained from a woman in her sixties or seventies with COVID-19, enrolled during active disease.

A note on this clone: Other nucleotide sequences from this sample produce the same CDR3. This chain joins TRBV9 and TRBJ1-6; no definite D call. The CDR3 sequence is 13 residues long. Trimming took off 2 bases at V and 10 bases at J, with 10 bases between the two ends. The germline CDR1 and CDR2 sequences are SGDLS and YYNGEE. The CDR3 spells CASSVNENSPLHF. CDR3 nucleotides: TGTGCCAGCAGCGTTAATGAGAACTCACCCCTCCACTTT.

This rearrangement joins TRBV11-2 to TRBJ2-2; the match to TRBD2 covers 8 bases. This CDR3 has 15 residues. With V trimmed by 3 bases and J by 0 bases, 0 bases remained unmatched. Germline CDR1 reads SGHAT; CDR2 reads FQNNGV. The CDR3 region has the DNA TGTGCCAGCAGCTTTAGCGGGACGAACACCGGGGAGCTGTTTTTT. It codes for CASSFSGTNTGELFF.

J is TRBJ1-2 and V is TRBV5-1, with TRBD1 identical over 7 bases. V lost 3 bases, J lost 7 bases, and 9 bases stayed unmatched. The germline CDR1 and CDR2 sequences are SGHRS and YFSETQ. The CDR3 is 14 amino acids. The CDR3 sequence: CASSWTRDSGGYTF. The CDR3 coding sequence is TGCGCCAGCAGCTGGACTCGGGACAGTGGTGGCTACACCTTC.

This rearrangement joins TRBV10-2 to TRBJ2-1, with 8 bases fitting TRBD2. The V and J ends lost 8 bases and 4 bases, in that order; junction bases with no gene match: 7. The CDR3 covers 14 residues. Germline assignment: CDR1 WSHSY and CDR2 SAAADI. CDR3 protein: CASRERGKYNEQFF. CDR3 sequence (DNA): TGCGCCAGCCGCGAGCGGGGGAAGTACAATGAGCAGTTCTTC.

The V gene is TRBV28, the J gene TRBJ2-1; TRBD2 agrees at 10 bases. CDR1 is MDHEN, CDR2 SYDVKM, per germline. The CDR3 spans 16 residues. The ends lost 5 bases at V and 8 bases at J; junction bases unmatched: 12. CDR3 DNA: TGTGCCAGCAGTGAACCGAGCGGGAGGGCGTTTGATGAGCAGTTCTTC. Translating gives CASSEPSGRAFDEQFF. The full variable domain, rest sourced from reference TRBV28 and TRBJ2-1, is DVKVTQSSRYLVKRTGEKVFLECVQDMDHENMFWYRQDPGLGLRLIYFSYDVKMKEKGDIPEGYSVSREKKERFSLILESASTNQTSMYLCASSEPSGRAFDEQFFGPGTRLTVL.

V gene TRBV6-6 combines with J gene TRBJ2-2, with TRBD2 as a possible D gene (6 bases). Trimming removed 6 bases at V and 7 bases at J, with 18 bases between. CDR3 size: 15 residues. Per the germline V gene, CDR1 is MNHNY and CDR2 is SVGAGI (reference sequence). DNA of the CDR3: TGTGCCAGCAGCCCGAGGGGCGGGGACGGCGGGGAGCTGTTTTTT. This gives the protein CASSPRGGDGGELFF.

The V and J genes are TRBV6-2 or TRBV6-3 and TRBJ2-1, with TRBD1 matching 7 bases. Per germline, CDR1 MNHEY and CDR2 SVGEGT. The ends lost 4 bases at V and 6 bases at J; junction bases unmatched: 6. This CDR3 has 14 residues. CDR3: CASSFPDRPNEQFF. CDR3 DNA: TGTGCCAGCAGTTTTCCGGACAGGCCCAATGAGCAGTTCTTC.

The rearrangement joins TRBV6-1 to TRBJ2-1; tentative D call: TRBD1 (6 bases). V lost 0 bases to trimming and J lost 6 bases, with 9 bases between them. Germline V gene data show CDR1 as MNHNS and CDR2 as SASEGT. The CDR3 loop spans 14 amino acids. The chain's CDR3 is CASSEAQGGNEQFF. The CDR3 DNA reads as TGTGCCAGCAGTGAAGCGCAAGGGGGCAATGAGCAGTTCTTC.

This chain joins TRBV15 and TRBJ1-5; 7 bases match TRBD1. Germline V gene lookup returns CDR1 LNHNV and CDR2 YYDKDF (reference sequence). The V gene end was trimmed by 1 base and the J gene end by 5 bases; junction bases not matched to a gene: 5. This CDR3 has 15 residues. The CDR3 nucleotides are TGTGCCACCAGCAGAGTGCGACAGGGCGATCAGCCCCAGCATTTT. Translating gives CATSRVRQGDQPQHF.

The table lists this clone with a few counts. The rearrangement uses TRBV19 and TRBJ1-5; 7 bases are a match to TRBD1. Germline V gives CDR1 LNHDA, CDR2 SQIVND (reference sequence). This CDR3 has 18 amino acids. Trimming removed 7 bases from V and 2 bases from J; junction bases left unmatched: 17. The CDR3 nucleotides read TGTGCCAGTAATACAGGACAGGAAACTTCCACCGGCAATCAGCCCCAGCATTTT. This codes for CASNTGQETSTGNQPQHF.

The chain joins TRBV7-3 to TRBJ2-5; 12 nucleotides line up with TRBD1. J gave up 2 bases and V 6 bases, and 10 bases lay outside the gene matches. The length of the CDR3 is 17 residues. Germline assignment: CDR1 SGHTA and CDR2 FQGTGA. The CDR3 protein is CASSSGTGGTRQETQYF. CDR3 nucleotide sequence: TGTGCCAGCAGTTCGGGGACAGGGGGCACCCGACAAGAGACCCAGTACTTC.

In regard to this clone: The germline gene is not matched at one end of the junction; a read error may be the cause. The chain employs TRBV18 and TRBJ1-6; weak D call: TRBD1 (5 bases). Germline V gives CDR1 KGHSH, CDR2 LQKENI. This CDR3 is 16 amino acids long. The CDR3 loop is CASSLDKPSSNSPLHF. DNA of the CDR3: TGTGCCAGCTCACTGGACAAGCCCTCCTCTAATTCACCCCTCCACTTT.

Only one count was recorded for this clone. The rearrangement joins TRBV27 to TRBJ2-7; 8 bases line up with TRBD2. CDR1 and CDR2 from the germline V gene are MNHEY and SMNVEV (reference sequence). The ends lost 7 bases at V and 0 bases at J; junction bases unmatched: 8. The CDR3 totals 15 residues. As DNA, the CDR3 is TGTGCCAGCAAACCGGGACTAGGAAGCTCCTACGAGCAGTACTTC. Its translation is CASKPGLGSSYEQYF.

This chain uses TRBV4-1 with TRBJ1-2; D perhaps matches TRBD1 (6 bases). Germline values: CDR1 MGHRA, CDR2 YSYEKL. V lost 2 bases, J lost 2 bases, and 12 bases lay in between. The CDR3 has 15 amino acids. CDR3 loop: CASSQTGQTNYGYTF. CDR3 DNA: TGCGCCAGCAGCCAAACAGGACAGACCAACTATGGCTACACCTTC.

The chain combines TRBV27 with TRBJ1-2; D may be TRBD1 (6 bases). The germline gives CDR1 MNHEY, CDR2 SMNVEV (reference sequence). V lost 4 bases and J 1 base, leaving 19 bases between the germline ends. The length of the CDR3 is 17 residues. Here the CDR3 reads CASSYLPQGPLNYGYTF. The CDR3 DNA follows: TGTGCCAGCAGTTACCTCCCTCAGGGGCCACTTAACTATGGCTACACCTTC.

The chain combines TRBV28 with TRBJ2-7; tentatively, D is TRBD2 (6 bases). The CDR3 contains 16 residues. Per the germline V gene, CDR1 is MDHEN and CDR2 is SYDVKM. The V gene lost 5 bases and the J gene lost 6 bases, with 23 bases spanning the gap. CDR3 in DNA: TGTGCCAGCAGTCGGGGGATGCAAACCAGGGTAAGCGAGCAGTACTTC. Translated, it gives CASSRGMQTRVSEQYF.

This clone was picked up many times. This chain uses TRBV5-1 with TRBJ2-7, with TRBD2 identical over 9 bases. Germline trimming cut 0 bases from V and 7 bases from J; bases unmatched to any gene: 8. The CDR3 loop spans 15 amino acids. From germline, CDR1 is SGHRS and CDR2 YFSETQ. CDR3 residues: CASSLGGLANLEQYF. DNA of the CDR3: TGCGCCAGCAGCTTGGGGGGACTAGCCAATCTGGAGCAGTACTTC.

The J gene is TRBJ1-5, the V gene TRBV3-1 (or the pseudogene TRBV3-2), with D hard to call. The CDR3 is 14 residues long. The germline V gene encodes CDR1 LGHDT and CDR2 YNNKEL (reference sequence). Trimming pared 3 bases from V and 5 bases from J, leaving 11 bases between. Here the CDR3 DNA reads TGTGCCAGCAGCCAGTCCGCACTTTATCAGCCCCAGCATTTT. It translates to CASSQSALYQPQHF.

The CDR3 region is CASSMSGRTDTQYF. In nucleotides, the CDR3 is TGTGCCAGTAGTATGAGCGGGAGGACAGATACGCAGTATTTT. The chain has TRBV19 and TRBJ2-3, with 9 bases that match TRBD2. The junction had 1 base not matched to a gene; V was cut back by 3 bases and J by 3 bases. In germline, CDR1 is LNHDA, CDR2 SQIVND (reference sequence). The CDR3 totals 14 residues.